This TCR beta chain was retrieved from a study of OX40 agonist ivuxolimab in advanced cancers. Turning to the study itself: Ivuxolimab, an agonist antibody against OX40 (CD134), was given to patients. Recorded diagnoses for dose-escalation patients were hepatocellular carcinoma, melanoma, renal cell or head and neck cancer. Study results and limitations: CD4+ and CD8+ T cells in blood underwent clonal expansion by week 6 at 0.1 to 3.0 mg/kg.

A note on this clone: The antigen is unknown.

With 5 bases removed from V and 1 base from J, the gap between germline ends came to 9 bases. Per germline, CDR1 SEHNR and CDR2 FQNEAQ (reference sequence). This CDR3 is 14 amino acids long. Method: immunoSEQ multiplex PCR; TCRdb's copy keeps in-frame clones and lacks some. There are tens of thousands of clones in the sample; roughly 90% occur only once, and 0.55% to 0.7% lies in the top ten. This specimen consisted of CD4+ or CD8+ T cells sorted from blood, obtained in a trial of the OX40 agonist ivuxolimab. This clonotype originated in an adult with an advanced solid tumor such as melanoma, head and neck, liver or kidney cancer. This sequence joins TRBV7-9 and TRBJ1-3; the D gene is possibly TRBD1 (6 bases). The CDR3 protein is CASSRGTSGNTIYF. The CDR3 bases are TGTGCCAGCAGCAGAGGGACATCTGGAAACACCATATATTTT.